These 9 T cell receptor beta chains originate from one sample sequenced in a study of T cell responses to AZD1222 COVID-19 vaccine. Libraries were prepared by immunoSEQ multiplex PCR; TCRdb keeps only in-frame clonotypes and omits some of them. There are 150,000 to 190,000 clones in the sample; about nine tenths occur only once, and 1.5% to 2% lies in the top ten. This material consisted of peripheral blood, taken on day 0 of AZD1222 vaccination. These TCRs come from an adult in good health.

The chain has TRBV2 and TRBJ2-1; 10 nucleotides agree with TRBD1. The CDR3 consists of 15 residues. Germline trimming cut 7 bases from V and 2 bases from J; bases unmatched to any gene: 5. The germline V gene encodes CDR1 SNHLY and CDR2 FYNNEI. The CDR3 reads CASTGGTGAYNEQFF. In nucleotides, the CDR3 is TGTGCCAGCACTGGGGGGACAGGGGCCTACAATGAGCAGTTCTTC.

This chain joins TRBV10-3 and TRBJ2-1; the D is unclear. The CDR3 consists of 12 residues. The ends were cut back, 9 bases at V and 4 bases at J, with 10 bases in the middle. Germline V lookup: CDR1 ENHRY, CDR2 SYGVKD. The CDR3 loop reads CAIQSIYNEQFF. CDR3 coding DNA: TGTGCCATACAGAGTATATACAATGAGCAGTTCTTC.

The CDR3 loop reads CASKGFGNTGELFF. The CDR3 DNA sequence: TGTGCCAGCAAAGGTTTTGGGAACACCGGGGAGCTGTTTTTT. The V and J genes are TRBV6-5 and TRBJ2-2; D uncertain. Germline-derived CDR1 and CDR2 are MNHEY and SVGAGI. CDR3 length: 14 residues. V lost 7 bases to trimming and J lost 1 base, with 10 bases between them.

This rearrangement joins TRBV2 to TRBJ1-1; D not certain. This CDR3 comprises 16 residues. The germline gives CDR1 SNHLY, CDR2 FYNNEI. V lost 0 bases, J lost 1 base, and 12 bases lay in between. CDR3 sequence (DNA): TGTGCCAGCAGTGAAGCATGGTGGACCGAGAACACTGAAGCTTTCTTT. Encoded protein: CASSEAWWTENTEAFF.

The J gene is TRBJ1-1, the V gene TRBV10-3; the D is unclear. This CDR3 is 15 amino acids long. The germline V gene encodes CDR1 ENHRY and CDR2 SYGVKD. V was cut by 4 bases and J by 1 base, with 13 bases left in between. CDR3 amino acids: CAISGAQKENTEAFF. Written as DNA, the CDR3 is TGTGCCATCAGTGGGGCCCAAAAGGAGAACACTGAAGCTTTCTTT.

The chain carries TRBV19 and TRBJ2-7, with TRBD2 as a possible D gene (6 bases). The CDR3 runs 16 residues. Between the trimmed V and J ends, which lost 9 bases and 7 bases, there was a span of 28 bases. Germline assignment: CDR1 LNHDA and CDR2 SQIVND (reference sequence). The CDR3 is CASSRSYPGLRIEQYF. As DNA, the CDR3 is TGTGCCAGCTCTAGATCCTACCCGGGACTCAGGATTGAGCAGTACTTC.

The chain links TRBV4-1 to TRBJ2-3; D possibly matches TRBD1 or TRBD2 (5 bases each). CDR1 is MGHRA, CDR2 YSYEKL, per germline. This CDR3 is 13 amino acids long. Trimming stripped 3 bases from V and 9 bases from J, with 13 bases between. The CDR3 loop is CASSQVGGETQYF. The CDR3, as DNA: TGCGCCAGCAGCCAGGTTGGGGGTGAGACGCAGTATTTT.

CDR3 coding DNA: TGTGCCAGCAGTTTCCGGGCGGGAAAGAGCTCCTATAATTCACCCCTCCACTTT. This codes for CASSFRAGKSSYNSPLHF. J is TRBJ1-6 and V is TRBV28, with D unclear. V was shortened by 3 bases and J by 0 bases, with 15 bases between the two germline ends. CDR3 length: 18 residues. The germline V gene encodes CDR1 MDHEN and CDR2 SYDVKM. The whole variable domain, remainder taken from reference TRBV28 and TRBJ1-6, is DVKVTQSSRYLVKRTGEKVFLECVQDMDHENMFWYRQDPGLGLRLIYFSYDVKMKEKGDIPEGYSVSREKKERFSLILESASTNQTSMYLCASSFRAGKSSYNSPLHFGNGTRLTVT.

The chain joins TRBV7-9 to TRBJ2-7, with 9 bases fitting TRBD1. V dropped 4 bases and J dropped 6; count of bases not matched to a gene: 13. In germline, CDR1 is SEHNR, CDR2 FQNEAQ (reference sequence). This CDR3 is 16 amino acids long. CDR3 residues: CASSSLNPGQGPEQYF. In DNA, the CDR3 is TGTGCCAGCAGCTCTTTAAATCCGGGACAGGGTCCCGAGCAGTACTTC.